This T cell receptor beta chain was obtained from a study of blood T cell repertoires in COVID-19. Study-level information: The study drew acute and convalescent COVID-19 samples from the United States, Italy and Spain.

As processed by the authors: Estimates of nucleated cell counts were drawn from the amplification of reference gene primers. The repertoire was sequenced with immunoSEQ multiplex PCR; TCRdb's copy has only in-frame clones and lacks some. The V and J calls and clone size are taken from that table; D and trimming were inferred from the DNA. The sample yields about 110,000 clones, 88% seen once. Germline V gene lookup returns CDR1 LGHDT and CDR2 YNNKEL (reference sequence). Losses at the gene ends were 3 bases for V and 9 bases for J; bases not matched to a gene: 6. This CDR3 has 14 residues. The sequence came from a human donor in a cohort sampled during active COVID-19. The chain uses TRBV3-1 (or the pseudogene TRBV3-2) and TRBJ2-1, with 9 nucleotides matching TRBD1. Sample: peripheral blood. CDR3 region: CASSQGQGMGEQFF. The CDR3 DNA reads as TGTGCCAGCAGCCAGGGACAGGGCATGGGTGAGCAGTTCTTC.